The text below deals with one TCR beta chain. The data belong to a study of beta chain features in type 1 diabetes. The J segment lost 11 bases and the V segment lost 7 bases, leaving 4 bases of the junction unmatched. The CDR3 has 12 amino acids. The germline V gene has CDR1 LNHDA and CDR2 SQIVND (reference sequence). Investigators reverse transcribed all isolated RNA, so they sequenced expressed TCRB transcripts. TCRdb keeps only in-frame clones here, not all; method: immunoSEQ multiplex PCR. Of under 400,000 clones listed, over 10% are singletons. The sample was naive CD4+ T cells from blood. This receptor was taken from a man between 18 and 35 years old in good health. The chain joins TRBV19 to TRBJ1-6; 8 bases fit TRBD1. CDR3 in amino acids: CASKQTGAPLHF. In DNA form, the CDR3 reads TGTGCCAGTAAGCAGACAGGGGCACCCCTCCACTTT. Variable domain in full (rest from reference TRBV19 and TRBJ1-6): DGGITQSPKYLFRKEGQNVTLSCEQNLNHDAMYWYRQDPGQGLRLIYYSQIVNDFQKGDIAEGYSVSREKKESFPLTVTSAQKNPTAFYLCASKQTGAPLHFGNGTRLTVT.